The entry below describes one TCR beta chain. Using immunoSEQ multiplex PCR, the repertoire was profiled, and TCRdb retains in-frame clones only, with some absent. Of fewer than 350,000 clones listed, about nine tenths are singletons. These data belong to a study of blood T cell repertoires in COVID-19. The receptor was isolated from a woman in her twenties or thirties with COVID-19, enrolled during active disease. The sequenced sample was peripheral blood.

The CDR3 loop is CASEGQGVTNEKLFF. The CDR3 bases are TGTGCCAGCGAGGGACAGGGGGTGACTAATGAAAAACTGTTTTTT. The V gene is TRBV4-2, the J gene TRBJ1-4; TRBD1 matches 11 bases. In germline, CDR1 is LGHNA, CDR2 YNFKEQ. The CDR3 consists of 15 residues. The V segment lost 8 bases and the J segment 2 bases; nucleotides outside the gene matches: 4.